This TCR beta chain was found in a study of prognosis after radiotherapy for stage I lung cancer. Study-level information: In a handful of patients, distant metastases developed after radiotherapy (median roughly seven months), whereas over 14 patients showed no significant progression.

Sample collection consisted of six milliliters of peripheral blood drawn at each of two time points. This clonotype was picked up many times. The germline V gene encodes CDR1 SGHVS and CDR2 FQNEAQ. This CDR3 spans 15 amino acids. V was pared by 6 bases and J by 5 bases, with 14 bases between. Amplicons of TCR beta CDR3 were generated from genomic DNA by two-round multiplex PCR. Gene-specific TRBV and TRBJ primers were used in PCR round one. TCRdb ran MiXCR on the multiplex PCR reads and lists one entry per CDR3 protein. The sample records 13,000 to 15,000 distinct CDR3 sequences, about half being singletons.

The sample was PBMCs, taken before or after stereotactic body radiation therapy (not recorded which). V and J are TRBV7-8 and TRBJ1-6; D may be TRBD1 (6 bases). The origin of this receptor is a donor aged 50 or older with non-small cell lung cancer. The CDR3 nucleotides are TGTGCCAGCAGGGACAGTAGTGGGAATAATTCACCCCTCCACTTT. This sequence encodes CASRDSSGNNSPLHF.